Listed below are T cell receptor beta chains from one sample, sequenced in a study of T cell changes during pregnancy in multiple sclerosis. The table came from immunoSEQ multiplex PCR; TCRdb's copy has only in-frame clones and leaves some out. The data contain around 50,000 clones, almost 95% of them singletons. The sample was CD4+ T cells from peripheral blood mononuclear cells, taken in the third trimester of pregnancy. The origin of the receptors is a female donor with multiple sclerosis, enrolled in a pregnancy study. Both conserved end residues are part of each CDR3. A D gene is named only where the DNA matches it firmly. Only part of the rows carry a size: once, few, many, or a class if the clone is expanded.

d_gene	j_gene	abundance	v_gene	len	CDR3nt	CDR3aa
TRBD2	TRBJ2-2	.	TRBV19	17	TGTGCCAGTACAAAACTAGCGGGAGGACTGAACACCGGGGAGCTGTTTTTT	CASTKLAGGLNTGELFF
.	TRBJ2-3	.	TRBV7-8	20	TGTGCCAGCAGCTTAGTGGGCCCCACAGGGCGAAGACCTAGCACAGATACGCAGTATTTT	CASSLVGPTGRRPSTDTQYF
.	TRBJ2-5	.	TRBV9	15	TGTGCCAGCAGCCCCCTCACTATCTCCAAAGAGACCCAGTACTTC	CASSPLTISKETQYF
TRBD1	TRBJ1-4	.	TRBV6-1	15	TGTGCCAGCAGTGATAGACAGGGTCTTAATGAAAAACTGTTTTTT	CASSDRQGLNEKLFF
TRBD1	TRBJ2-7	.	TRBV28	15	TGTGCCAGCAGTAGTCCTACGGGACAGAATTACGAGCAGTACTTC	CASSSPTGQNYEQYF
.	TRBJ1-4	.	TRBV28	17	TGTGCCAGCACTACACCGGGGGGCCTATCAACTAATGAAAAACTGTTTTTT	CASTTPGGLSTNEKLFF
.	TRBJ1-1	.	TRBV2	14	TGTGCCAGCAGTGACGGGACACCGAACACTGAAGCTTTCTTT	CASSDGTPNTEAFF
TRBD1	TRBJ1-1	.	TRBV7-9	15	TGTGCCAGCAGGCATACAGGGGGCGTGAACACTGAAGCTTTCTTT	CASRHTGGVNTEAFF
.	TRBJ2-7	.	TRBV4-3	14	TGCGCCAGCAGCCAAGAGGAGACCCAGGGCGAGCAGTACTTC	CASSQEETQGEQYF
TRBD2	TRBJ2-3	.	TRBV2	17	TGTGCCAGCAGTGATTATGCGCTAGCGGGAGGCGGGGATACGCAGTATTTT	CASSDYALAGGGDTQYF
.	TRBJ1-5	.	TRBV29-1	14	TGCAGCGTTGCAATAAAGGAGGGCAATCAGCCCCAGCATTTT	CSVAIKEGNQPQHF
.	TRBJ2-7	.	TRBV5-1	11	TGCGCCAGCAGCTACGAGTACGAGCAGTACTTC	CASSYEYEQYF
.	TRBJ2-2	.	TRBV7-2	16	TGTGCCAGCAGCCGCCGATGGGGCCTGAACACCGGGGAGCTGTTTTTT	CASSRRWGLNTGELFF
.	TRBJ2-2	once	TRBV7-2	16	TGTGCCAGCAGCTTAGTTGGGGGCGGGGGCACCGGGGAGCTGTTTTTT	CASSLVGGGGTGELFF
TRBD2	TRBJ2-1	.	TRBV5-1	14	TGCGCCAGCAGCTCTGGACTAGCATACAATGAGCAGTTCTTC	CASSSGLAYNEQFF
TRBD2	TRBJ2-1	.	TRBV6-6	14	TGTGCCAGCAGCCGGACTAGCGGATCCAATGAGCAGTTCTTC	CASSRTSGSNEQFF
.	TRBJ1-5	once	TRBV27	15	TGTGCCAGCAGTTTCCGGGGTATGGGCAATCAGCCCCAGCATTTT	CASSFRGMGNQPQHF
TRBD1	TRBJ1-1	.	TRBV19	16	TGTGCCAGTAGTACCGGACAGGGCCTAATGAACACTGAAGCTTTCTTT	CASSTGQGLMNTEAFF
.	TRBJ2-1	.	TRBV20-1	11	TGCAGTGCTAGAACAGGGCCCGCGCAGTTCTTC	CSARTGPAQFF
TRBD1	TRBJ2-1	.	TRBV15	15	TGTGCCACCAGCAGAGACCCGACAGGGTTCAATGAGCAGTTCTTC	CATSRDPTGFNEQFF
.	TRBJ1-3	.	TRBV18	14	TGTGCCAGCTCACCGGGGAGCTCTGGAAACACCATATATTTT	CASSPGSSGNTIYF
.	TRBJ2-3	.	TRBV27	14	TGTGCCAGCAGGGCGACAGGAGCCTTCAATACGCAGTATTTT	CASRATGAFNTQYF
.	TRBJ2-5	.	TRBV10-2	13	TGCGCCAGCAGTCCAACAGGCCAAGAGACCCAGTACTTC	CASSPTGQETQYF
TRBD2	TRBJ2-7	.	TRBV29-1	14	TGCAGCGTTAGGACTAGCGGGGTCTGGGACGAGCAGTACTTC	CSVRTSGVWDEQYF
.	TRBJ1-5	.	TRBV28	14	TGTGCCAGCAGTTTCGGAGATAGCAATCAGCCCCAGCATTTT	CASSFGDSNQPQHF
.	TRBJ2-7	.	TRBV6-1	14	TGTGCCAGCAGCTTGACAGGCGGATCCTACGAGCAGTACTTC	CASSLTGGSYEQYF
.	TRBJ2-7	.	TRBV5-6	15	TGTGCCAGCAGCTTTCGTGGGGGCCTTTCCTACGAGCAGTACTTC	CASSFRGGLSYEQYF
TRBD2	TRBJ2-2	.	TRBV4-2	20	TGTGCCAGCAGCCAAGATAAAAGACTAGCGGGAAAAGTTAGCCCCGGGGAGCTGTTTTTT	CASSQDKRLAGKVSPGELFF
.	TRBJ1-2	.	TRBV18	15	TGTGCCAGCTCACCATCGGACAGCGGCGGCTATGGCTACACCTTC	CASSPSDSGGYGYTF
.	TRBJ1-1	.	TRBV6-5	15	TGTGCCAGCATCTACTCCGGGGGGTTGAACACTGAAGCTTTCTTT	CASIYSGGLNTEAFF
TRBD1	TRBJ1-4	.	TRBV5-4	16	TGTGCCAGCAGCTTGGGGGACAGGGTTGCTAATGAAAAACTGTTTTTT	CASSLGDRVANEKLFF
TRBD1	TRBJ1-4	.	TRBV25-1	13	TGTGCCAGTAAGGGACAGCTTAATGAAAAACTGTTTTTT	CASKGQLNEKLFF
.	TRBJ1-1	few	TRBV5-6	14	TGTGCCAGCAGCTTGCGGACAGTCGACACTGAAGCTTTCTTT	CASSLRTVDTEAFF
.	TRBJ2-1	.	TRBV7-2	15	TGTGCCAGCAGCTTCTCGGGTGACCCGTACAATGAGCAGTTCTTC	CASSFSGDPYNEQFF
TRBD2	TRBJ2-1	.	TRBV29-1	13	TGCAGCGTTGTTCGACTAGCCAAGGATGAGCAGTTCTTC	CSVVRLAKDEQFF
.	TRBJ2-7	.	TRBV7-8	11	TGTGCCAGCAGCTTAGGGAGGTCGCAGTACTTC	CASSLGRSQYF
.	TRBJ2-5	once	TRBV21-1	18	TGTGCCAGCAGCAAAAGTAGGTCTAGCGGGAGGCTCGGAGAGACCCAGTACTTC	CASSKSRSSGRLGETQYF
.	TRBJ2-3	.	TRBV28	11	TGTGCCAGCTCGACCCTAGCTACGCAGTATTTT	CASSTLATQYF
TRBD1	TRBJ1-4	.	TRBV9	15	TGTGCCAGCAGCGTAGATCAGGGGGGTTGGGAAAAACTGTTTTTT	CASSVDQGGWEKLFF
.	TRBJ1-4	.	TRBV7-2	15	TGTGCCAGCAGCTTAGGGGCTGGTCGTAGGGAAAAACTGTTTTTT	CASSLGAGRREKLFF
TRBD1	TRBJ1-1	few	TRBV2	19	TGTGCCAGCAGTGAAGCCCTTGGTGGGTTGACAGGGACGAAGACTGAAGCTTTCTTT	CASSEALGGLTGTKTEAFF
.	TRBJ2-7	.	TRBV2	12	TGTGCCAGCAGTGAAGTTCGAGGGAGGCAGTACTTC	CASSEVRGRQYF
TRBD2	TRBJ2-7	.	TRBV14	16	TGTGCCAGCAGCCAACTTGGGACTAGCGGGAGTAACGAGCAGTACTTC	CASSQLGTSGSNEQYF
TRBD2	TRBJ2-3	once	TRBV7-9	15	TGTGCCAGCACCTTTAGCGGGAGAGTTACAGATACGCAGTATTTT	CASTFSGRVTDTQYF
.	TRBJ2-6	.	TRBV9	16	TGTGCCAGCAGCGTAGTGCAGGTCTCTGGGGCCAACGTCCTGACTTTC	CASSVVQVSGANVLTF
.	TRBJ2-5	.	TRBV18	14	TGTGCCAGCTCACCATTTGGAGGGCAAGAGACCCAGTACTTC	CASSPFGGQETQYF
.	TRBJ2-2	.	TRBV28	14	TGTGCCAGCAAGCATAATACGAACACCGGGGAGCTGTTTTTT	CASKHNTNTGELFF
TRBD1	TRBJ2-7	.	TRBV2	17	TGTGCCAGCAGTGAAGCGCCTCCCGGACAGGGGGCAGGGGAGCAGTACTTC	CASSEAPPGQGAGEQYF
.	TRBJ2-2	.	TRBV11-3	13	TGTGCCAGCAGCCGAACAGGGACCGGGGAGCTGTTTTTT	CASSRTGTGELFF